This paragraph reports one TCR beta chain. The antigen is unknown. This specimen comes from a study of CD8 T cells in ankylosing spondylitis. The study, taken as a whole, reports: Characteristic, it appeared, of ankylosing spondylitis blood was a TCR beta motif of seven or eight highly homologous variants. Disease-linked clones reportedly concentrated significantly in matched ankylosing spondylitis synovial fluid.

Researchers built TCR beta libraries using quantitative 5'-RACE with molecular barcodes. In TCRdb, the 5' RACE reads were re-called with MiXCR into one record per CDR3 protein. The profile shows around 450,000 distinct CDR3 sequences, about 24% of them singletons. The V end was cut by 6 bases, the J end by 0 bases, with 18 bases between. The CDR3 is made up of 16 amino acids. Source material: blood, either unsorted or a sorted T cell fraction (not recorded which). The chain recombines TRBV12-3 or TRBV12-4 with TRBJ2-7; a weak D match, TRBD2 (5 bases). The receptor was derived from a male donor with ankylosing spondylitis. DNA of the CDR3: TGTGCCAGCAGCGTCGGATGGACTCTAAGCTCCTACGAGCAGTACTTC. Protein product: CASSVGWTLSSYEQYF.